Here is one TCR beta chain with its context. Its cognate antigen is unknown. Deletions cut 3 bases from V and 5 bases from J, with 7 bases between. Germline V lookup: CDR1 KGHSH, CDR2 LQKENI. The CDR3 is made up of 12 amino acids. This specimen belongs to a study of long-term antiretroviral therapy in people with HIV. Study as a whole: First collections came about a decade before the 2015 immediate-ART recommendation. Points from the study as a whole: Repertoires in HIV (unlike those of controls) had narrower CDR3 length ranges. The study collected blood between about 2003 and 2018, possibly under older ART regimens.

Survey-level immunoSEQ v3.0 assays were run. TCRdb keeps only in-frame clones here, not all; method: immunoSEQ multiplex PCR. The table lists some 28,000 clones, approximately 88% of them singletons, with more than 9% in the top ten. Cryopreserved PBMC samples of about 0.9-10 million cells were used for DNA extraction. The TCR comes from a man younger than 45 with HIV. The chain employs TRBV18 and TRBJ2-5; D is possibly TRBD1 or TRBD2 (5 bases each). The sample here was unsorted PBMCs, taken approximately 2.9 years after starting antiretroviral therapy. As DNA, the CDR3 is TGTGCCAGCTCACCCGGGGACGAGACCCAGTACTTC. This sequence encodes CASSPGDETQYF.